Following are 18 T cell receptor beta chains from one sample sequenced in a study of siplizumab effects on memory and regulatory T cells. Assay: immunoSEQ multiplex PCR; the TCRdb copy retains only in-frame clones and omits some. The profile shows roughly 100,000 clones, more than 85% of them singletons. Sequencing used Tregs sorted from blood. These receptors all come from a human donor in good health.

This clone was observed once. The CDR3: CASSLDRGTEAFF. The DNA for the CDR3 is TGTGCCAGCAGTCTAGACCGGGGCACTGAAGCTTTCTTT. The chain couples TRBV5-5 to TRBJ1-1; D gene ambiguous. V lost 5 bases, J lost 4 bases, and 12 bases lay in between. Per germline, CDR1 SGHKS and CDR2 YYEKEE (reference sequence). This CDR3 comprises 13 residues. The variable domain in full, with the rest retrieved from reference TRBV5-5 and TRBJ1-1, is DAGVTQSPTHLIKTRGQQVTLRCSPISGHKSVSWYQQVLGQGPQFIFQYYEKEERGRGNFPDRFSARQFPNYSSELNVNALLLGDSALYLCASSLDRGTEAFFGQGTRLTVV.

V gene TRBV21-1 combines with J gene TRBJ1-1. TRBV21-1 has pseudogene status. CDR3 length equals 14 residues. The chain's CDR3 is CASSRGVGETEAFF. The CDR3 region has the DNA TGTGCCAGCAGCAGGGGGGTCGGGGAAACTGAAGCTTTCTTT.

This chain links TRBV11-2 with TRBJ1-4; 7 bases align to TRBD1. The CDR3 covers 14 residues. V was clipped by 5 bases and J by 8 bases; unmatched bases: 8. CDR1 is SGHAT and CDR2 is FQNNGV in the germline V gene. Here the CDR3 reads CASSRRGGWEKLFF. In DNA form, the CDR3 reads TGTGCCAGCAGCCGAAGAGGGGGCTGGGAAAAACTGTTTTTT.

The rearrangement links TRBV19 to TRBJ1-6, with a weak D call TRBD1 (5 bases). This CDR3 region has 15 residues. Germline CDR1 reads LNHDA; CDR2 reads SQIVND (reference sequence). The V end lost 3 bases, the J end lost 7 bases, and 13 bases lay between the germline ends. The CDR3 sequence is CASSIARGGNSPLHF. Written as DNA, the CDR3 is TGTGCCAGTAGTATCGCGAGGGGTGGGAATTCACCCCTCCACTTT.

A note on this clone: The junction shows a germline mismatch at one end, possibly a read error. The V gene is TRBV5-6, the J gene TRBJ2-1; D is undetermined. This CDR3 comprises 11 residues. Germline loops: CDR1 SGHDT, CDR2 YYEEEE. The CDR3 spells CASSAGPQPLF. The CDR3 DNA follows: TGTGCCAGCAGCGCCGGACCACAACCCCTCTTC.

The chain recombines TRBV18 with TRBJ1-5; D is uncertain. Germline CDR1 reads KGHSH; CDR2 reads LQKENI. V lost 3 bases and J lost 10, with 16 bases in between. The CDR3 sequence is 14 residues long. The CDR3: CASSPNPDRLPQHF. The CDR3, as DNA: TGTGCCAGCTCACCCAATCCCGACCGTCTCCCCCAGCATTTT.

The chain has TRBV7-9 and TRBJ1-5; D is perhaps TRBD1 (6 bases). Germline values: CDR1 SEHNR, CDR2 FQNEAQ (reference sequence). This CDR3 is 15 amino acids long. V lost 2 bases to trimming and J lost 5 bases, with 13 bases between them. As DNA, the CDR3 is TGTGCCAGCAGCTTATGGGGGGCTTCGGATCAGCCCCAGCATTTT. Amino acids: CASSLWGASDQPQHF.

The J gene is TRBJ2-5, the V gene TRBV5-6; 8 bases match TRBD2. The J call may be faulty, since TRBJ2-7 better matches the DNA end. The CDR3 totals 14 residues. CDR1 is SGHDT and CDR2 is YYEEEE in the germline V gene. The CDR3 is CASSLALAGYEQYF. For the CDR3, the DNA is TGTGCCAGCAGCTTGGCCCTAGCGGGCTACGAGCAGTACTTC.

The sample holds one count of this clone. The V gene is TRBV6-5, the J gene TRBJ2-3, with 8 bases identical to TRBD2. The V gene end was trimmed by 6 bases and the J gene end by 5 bases; junction bases not matched to a gene: 10. Per germline, CDR1 MNHEY and CDR2 SVGAGI. The CDR3 covers 15 residues. The CDR3 here is CASSRSGSPGDTQYF. The CDR3 DNA follows: TGTGCCAGCAGCAGGAGCGGGAGTCCGGGAGATACGCAGTATTTT.

This clone showed up just once. The gene calls are TRBV7-9 and TRBJ1-2; weak D call: TRBD1 (5 bases). The V end lost 4 bases, the J end lost 4 bases, and 19 bases lay between the germline ends. Germline CDR1 and CDR2: SEHNR and FQNEAQ (reference sequence). CDR3 length equals 16 residues. The CDR3 bases are TGTGCCAGCAGCTCAGTGGGGCTGGCGGAACTCTATGGCTACACCTTC. It codes for CASSSVGLAELYGYTF. The full variable domain, its missing parts supplied by reference TRBV7-9 and TRBJ1-2, is DTGVSQNPRHKITKRGQNVTFRCDPISEHNRLYWYRQTLGQGPEFLTYFQNEAQLEKSRLLSDRFSAERPKGSFSTLEIQRTEQGDSAMYLCASSSVGLAELYGYTFGSGTRLTVV.

The chain is built from TRBV30 and TRBJ1-6; no definite D call. There are 15 residues in the CDR3. Germline V gene sequence: CDR1 GTSNPN, CDR2 SVGIG (reference sequence). V shed 5 bases and J shed 6 bases, with 17 bases lying between them. The CDR3 spells CAWAGIGRFNSPLHF. CDR3 sequence (DNA): TGTGCCTGGGCAGGCATAGGGCGGTTTAATTCACCCCTCCACTTT. Variable domain in full (rest from reference TRBV30 and TRBJ1-6): SQTIHQWPATLVQPVGSPLSLECTVEGTSNPNLYWYRQAAGRGLQLLFYSVGIGQISSEVPQNLSASRPQDRQFILSSKKLLLSDSGFYLCAWAGIGRFNSPLHFGNGTRLTVT.

This chain connects TRBV2 to TRBJ1-1; 7 bases map to TRBD1. V shed 5 bases, J shed 0 bases, and the junction held 9 bases outside the gene matches. CDR1 is SNHLY and CDR2 is FYNNEI in the germline V gene. The CDR3 is 16 amino acids. The CDR3 spells CASSLTGTVMNTEAFF. In DNA form, the CDR3 reads TGTGCCAGCAGTCTAACCGGGACAGTAATGAACACTGAAGCTTTCTTT.

V gene TRBV5-1 combines with J gene TRBJ2-5; 13 bases are shared with TRBD2. The CDR3 contains 16 residues. Losses at the gene ends were 3 bases for V and 3 bases for J; bases not matched to a gene: 5. CDR1 and CDR2 from the germline V gene are SGHRS and YFSETQ. Here the CDR3 reads CASSWTSGGTKETQYF. CDR3 in DNA: TGCGCCAGCAGCTGGACTAGCGGGGGAACTAAAGAGACCCAGTACTTC.

The CDR3 DNA reads TGTGCCACCAGGGAGAACACTGAAGCTTTCTTT. It encodes CATRENTEAFF. This chain connects TRBV15 to TRBJ1-1; D is undetermined. In germline, CDR1 is LNHNV, CDR2 YYDKDF (reference sequence). Trimming took 6 bases from V and 1 from J, leaving 3 bases between them. CDR3 length: 11 residues.

The gene calls are TRBV5-1 and TRBJ1-1; D gene ambiguous. Germline V gene data show CDR1 as SGHRS and CDR2 as YFSETQ. This CDR3 is built from 15 residues. V dropped 5 bases and J dropped 1 base, with 15 bases sitting between them. The CDR3 sequence: CASSKTGNANTEAFF. CDR3 nucleotide sequence: TGCGCCAGCAGTAAAACGGGGAACGCGAACACTGAAGCTTTCTTT.

The genes are TRBV28 and TRBJ2-7; D is possibly TRBD1 (5 bases). V dropped 4 bases and J dropped 5 bases, with 18 bases sitting between them. CDR1 and CDR2 from the germline V gene are MDHEN and SYDVKM. CDR3 length: 15 residues. CDR3 sequence (DNA): TGTGCCAGCAGTTCTGCAGGGTCTTCCGGCCACGAGCAGTACTTC. It yields the protein CASSSAGSSGHEQYF.

The table lists this clone with a few counts. The chain is built from TRBV2 and TRBJ1-3, with 7 positions matching TRBD1. There are 15 residues in the CDR3. CDR1 is SNHLY, CDR2 FYNNEI, per germline. V lost 11 bases to trimming and J lost 0 bases; unmatched junction nucleotides: 10. CDR3 sequence: CAGSGTASSGNTIYF. Written as DNA, the CDR3 is TGTGCCGGATCCGGGACAGCGAGCTCTGGAAACACCATATATTTT.

This clone was detected once. The rearrangement uses TRBV2 and TRBJ2-5; D is undetermined. Germline V gene lookup returns CDR1 SNHLY and CDR2 FYNNEI. The CDR3 contains 11 residues. V lost 7 bases, J lost 7 bases, and 10 bases lay in between. DNA for the CDR3: TGTGCCAGCAAGGAGCGTTGGACCCAGTACTTC. This translates into CASKERWTQYF. The whole variable domain, remainder taken from reference TRBV2 and TRBJ2-5, is EPEVTQTPSHQVTQMGQEVILRCVPISNHLYFYWYRQILGQKVEFLVSFYNNEISEKSEIFDDQFSVERPDGSNFTLKIRSTKLEDSAMYFCASKERWTQYFGPGTRLLVL.